The rows below give T cell receptor beta chains drawn from one sample of a study of blood T cell repertoires in COVID-19. Some clones are missing from TCRdb's copy, which holds only in-frame ones; the method was immunoSEQ multiplex PCR. The sample has 200,000 to 250,000 clones; approximately 86% are singletons. Sequenced input: peripheral blood. These receptors all stem from a woman in her fifties or sixties with COVID-19, enrolled during active disease. Each CDR3 is given with its conserved first and last residue. A D gene is named only where the DNA matches it firmly.

TRBJ1-2 NA TRBV11-3 CASSPEGRYGYTF TGTGCCAGCAGCCCCGAGGGCAGGTATGGCTACACCTTC
TRBJ2-5 TRBD1 TRBV6-5 CASSYSRDSGETQYF TGTGCCAGCAGTTACAGTCGGGACAGTGGAGAGACCCAGTACTTC
TRBJ2-3 NA TRBV7-2 CASSLGVRGATDTQYF TGTGCCAGCAGCTTAGGTGTCAGGGGCGCGACAGATACGCAGTATTTT
TRBJ2-1 TRBD1 TRBV5-1 CASSSTGTGGNEQFF TGCGCCAGCAGCTCAACCGGGACAGGGGGCAATGAGCAGTTCTTC
TRBJ2-7 NA TRBV6-2/TRBV6-3 CASSFSTGDMGVYEQYF TGTGCCAGCAGTTTCTCCACGGGAGACATGGGAGTCTACGAGCAGTACTTC
TRBJ2-5 TRBD2 TRBV28 CASRYSGGETQYF TGTGCCAGCAGATATAGCGGGGGGGAGACCCAGTACTTC
TRBJ1-1 NA TRBV12-5 CASGLAPGIAFF TGTGCTAGTGGTTTGGCCCCAGGGATAGCTTTCTTT
TRBJ2-1 TRBD1 TRBV30 CAWSATGTGSNEQFF TGTGCCTGGAGTGCGACCGGGACAGGGTCCAATGAGCAGTTCTTC
TRBJ1-3 NA TRBV5-4 CASSLEWGDTIYF TGTGCCAGCAGCTTGGAATGGGGGGACACCATATATTTT
TRBJ1-2 NA TRBV19 CASSRTGDYYGYTF TGTGCCAGTAGTAGGACGGGGGACTACTATGGCTACACCTTC
TRBJ2-1 TRBD2 TRBV5-1 CASSPGGGGKNEQFF TGCGCCAGCAGCCCGGGGGGCGGGGGGAAAAATGAGCAGTTCTTC